What follows are 5 T cell receptor beta chains derived from one specimen sequenced in a study of cytomegalovirus exposure and HLA in healthy donors. 13 Jbeta primers and 60 Vbeta primers were used for the PCR. The repertoire was sequenced with immunoSEQ multiplex PCR; TCRdb's copy has only in-frame clones and lacks some. The sample has roughly 140,000 clones, approximately 80% seen once. Sequencing was performed on PBMCs. These receptor sequences come from a man younger than 40 in good health and CMV-seropositive.

The chain has TRBV28 and TRBJ2-5; 12 nucleotides match TRBD2. V lost 6 bases to trimming and J lost 5 bases; unmatched junction nucleotides: 13. The CDR3 is 17 amino acids. CDR1 is MDHEN and CDR2 is SYDVKM in the germline V gene. The CDR3 nucleotides are TGTGCCAGCAGGCCTACCCAACTAGCGGGAGGAAGGGAGACCCAGTACTTC. It encodes CASRPTQLAGGRETQYF.

V and J are TRBV6-5 and TRBJ2-5; the D gene is possibly TRBD2 (6 bases). Trimming cost V 7 bases and J 9 bases, with 9 bases left between them. The CDR3 loop spans 10 amino acids. Germline lookup yields CDR1 MNHEY and CDR2 SVGAGI. The CDR3 here is CASTERAQYF. CDR3 sequence (DNA): TGTGCCAGCACCGAGCGGGCCCAGTACTTC.

This sequence joins TRBV28 and TRBJ2-4; possible D gene TRBD2, 5 bases. CDR3 length: 13 residues. Trimming took 3 bases from V and 9 from J, leaving 12 bases between them. CDR1 MDHEN and CDR2 SYDVKM come from the germline V gene. As DNA, the CDR3 is TGTGCCAGCAGTTTTATGGAGAGGGTCATTCAGTACTTC. It specifies CASSFMERVIQYF.

The CDR3 region is CASRLTGAASGTEAFF. The CDR3, as DNA: TGCGCCAGCAGACTGACAGGGGCCGCCTCTGGGACTGAAGCTTTCTTT. This rearrangement joins TRBV5-1 to TRBJ1-1; 8 bases are shared with TRBD1. CDR1 and CDR2 (germline): SGHRS, YFSETQ. Trimming at V came to 5 bases and at J to 5 bases, leaving 14 bases not matched to a gene. The CDR3 runs 16 residues.

The chain uses TRBV9 and TRBJ2-1; possibly TRBD2 for D (5 bases). This CDR3 region has 14 residues. Germline V gene data show CDR1 as SGDLS and CDR2 as YYNGEE. V lost 4 bases to trimming and J lost 5 bases, with 13 bases between them. CDR3 sequence: CASSILEGNNEQFF. The CDR3 DNA sequence: TGTGCCAGCAGCATTCTAGAGGGCAACAATGAGCAGTTCTTC.